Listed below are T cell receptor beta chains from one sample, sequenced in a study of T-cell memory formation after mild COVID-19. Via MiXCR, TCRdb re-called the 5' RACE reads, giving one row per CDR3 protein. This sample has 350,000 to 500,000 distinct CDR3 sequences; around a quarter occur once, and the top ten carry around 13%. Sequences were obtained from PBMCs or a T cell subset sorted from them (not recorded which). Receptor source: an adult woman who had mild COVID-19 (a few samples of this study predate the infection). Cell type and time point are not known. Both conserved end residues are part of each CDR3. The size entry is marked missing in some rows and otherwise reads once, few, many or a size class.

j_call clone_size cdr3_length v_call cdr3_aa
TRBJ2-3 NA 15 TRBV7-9 CASSRTGGRTDTQYF
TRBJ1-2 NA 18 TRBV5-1 CASSFNYLYDRVQNGYTF
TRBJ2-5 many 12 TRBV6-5 CASTSGRETQYF
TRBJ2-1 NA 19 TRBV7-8 CASSLVGGGGRSSYNEQFF
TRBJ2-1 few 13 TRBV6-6 CASSPPGLDEQFF
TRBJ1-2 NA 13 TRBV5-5 CASSPEPNYGYTF
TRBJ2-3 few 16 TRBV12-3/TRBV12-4 CASSFPLSGSTDTQYF
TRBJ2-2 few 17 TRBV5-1 CASSHLSGPLNTGELFF
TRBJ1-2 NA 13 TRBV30 CAWRNRGAGGYTF
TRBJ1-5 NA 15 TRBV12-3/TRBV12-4 CASSPQGMSNQPQHF
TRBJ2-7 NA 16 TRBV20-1 CSARDPGGSALDEQYF
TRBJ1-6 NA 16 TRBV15 CATSRDIRGSNSPLHF
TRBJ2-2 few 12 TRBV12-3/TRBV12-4 CATRGWTGELFF
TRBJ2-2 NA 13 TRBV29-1 CSVVVGSGGELFF
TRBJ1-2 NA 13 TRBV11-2 CASSPGQLGGYTF
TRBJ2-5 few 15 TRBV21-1 CASPRTLQGWETQYF
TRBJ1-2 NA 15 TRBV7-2 CASSRPGQTNYGYTF
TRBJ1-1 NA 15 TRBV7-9 CASSLLTGRKTEAFF
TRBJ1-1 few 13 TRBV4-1 CASSQESQGGTFF
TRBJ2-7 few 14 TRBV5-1 CASSGGTGSYEQYF
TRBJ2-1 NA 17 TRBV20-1 CSARAGLAEIPYNEQFF
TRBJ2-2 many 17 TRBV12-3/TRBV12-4 CASSAPGLAGVIGELFF
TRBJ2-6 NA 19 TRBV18 CASSVRGTGGNPGANVLTF
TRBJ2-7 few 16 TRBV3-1 CASSQDSGSHSYEQYF